This TCR beta chain came from a study of human T cells and chemical hapten exposure (dated by TCRdb to 2020 to 2023). With respect to the entire study: For sensitization, 2% DPC in acetone was applied to a 2 cm by 2 cm area of upper inner arm skin. Weekly therapeutic DPC doses were additionally applied to the scalp of patients throughout the roughly 23-week study period. Patch tests used Finn chambers with 0.01% DPC on the upper back, scored after 6 days by International Contact Dermatitis Research Group standards. Alopecia areata with under or over 50% scalp involvement, alopecia totalis and alopecia universalis were represented in the patient cohort, which was mostly female. Libraries were pooled for sequencing, and variation in per-sample TCR yields was attributed mainly to small differences in library volumes within the pool. Peripheral blood TCR repertoire changes were tracked in vivo in alopecia patients during primary and secondary sensitization to the hapten diphenylcyclopropenone (DPC). Blood samples were taken from patients before sensitization (week 0) and then at 2, 6 and about 24 weeks after DPC sensitization. Approximately 28 alopecia patients provided blood for TCR sequencing at one to four time points (pre-sensitization, 2, 6 and 24 weeks). Each blood RNA sample was used to sequence both TCR alpha and TCR beta chains. The full study reports these points: Because all patients had alopecia, a presumed autoimmune disease, the immune response of the patients might differ from that of healthy individuals. DPC sensitization did not change the number of TCRs with a frequency above 1 in 1000, and there was no evidence of changes in global repertoire structure. Compared with pre-sensitization or healthy control sets, expanded TCRs formed significantly more large CDR3 similarity clusters, which is consistent with antigen-driven responses. Patch test score was positively correlated with the number of PT1 expanded TCRs, with significance at thresholds 8, 16 and 32 but not at 4. Repeated subsampling changed both the strength of the expansion versus patch-test correlation and the threshold at which that correlation became significant.

Receptor libraries were prepared by RACE. The reads were generated on a NextSeq 500. Library preparation attached unique molecular identifiers to individual cDNA molecules for quantitative, reproducible TCR counting. As for the authors' bioinformatics: The median number of TCRs per sample was over 85,000, ranging from roughly 20,000 to 700,000. The Decombinator software suite was used to annotate the V, J and CDR3 of the TCR reads. Every sample was subsampled to the same number of TCRs (28,000) for the PS versus PT1 abundance plots. TCRs were defined as expanded if absent before sensitization and observed at least eight times at the 2-week time point. Using fastp trimming at Q25 and MiXCR clonotype assembly, TCRdb reanalyzed the public sequencing data and kept in-frame beta chains. For every CDR3 protein sequence, its rows merge into one entry that carries the most common genes and DNA. TCRdb, not the original authors, processed these V and J calls. The sample table lists fewer than 50,000 distinct CDR3 sequences, around a tenth of them with a count of one. Clones ranked in the top ten supply 26% of the sample.

Of note for this clonotype: The antigen it binds to is not known. No base quality information exists; no much larger clone differs at one position.

The meaning of the sample's time point label: patch test 3, about 24 weeks after DPC sensitization. The treatment or condition label corresponds to: therapeutic diphenylcyclopropenone sensitization with weekly scalp DPC. Unfractionated whole blood was collected in Tempus Blood RNA tubes, and total RNA was extracted from that blood. At each patch-test visit, blood was drawn before the patch test was applied. To be eligible, patients had to be aged 18 to 70, diagnosed with alopecia and judged suitable for DPC therapy, while pregnant patients were excluded. This TCR was recovered from a man aged 50 or older with alopecia areata. Some clones in this sample may be carry-over from other donors' samples. This sample comprised whole blood, obtained in connection with sensitization to the hapten diphenylcyclopropenone (DPC).

The CDR3 protein: CASRQGLNNEQFF. The DNA reads as follows: TGTGCCAGCAGGCAGGGACTGAACAATGAGCAGTTCTTC. The receptor chain draws on TRBV2 and TRBJ2-1, with TRBD2 tentatively as D gene (6 bases match). The germline ends are 11 bases apart after V is trimmed by 6 bases and J by 5 bases. There are 13 amino acids in the CDR3, from cysteine to phenylalanine inclusive. The DNA shown is the 39-base CDR3, in frame from base 1. CDR1 SNHLY and CDR2 FYNNEI are derived from the germline V gene.